This note documents a single TCR beta chain sequence. This sample was taken from a study of T cell responses to AZD1222 COVID-19 vaccine. Profiling relied on immunoSEQ multiplex PCR, and the TCRdb table lists in-frame clones only, not all of them. The sample holds roughly 250,000 clones, 85% to 95% seen once. The CDR3 covers 14 residues. Unmatched junction bases numbered 12, after V lost 6 bases and J lost 11 bases. Germline lookup yields CDR1 KGHDR and CDR2 SFDVKD. The sample here was peripheral blood, taken on day 0 of AZD1222 vaccination. The sequence was obtained from an adult in good health. V and J are TRBV24-1 and TRBJ1-5, with 7 positions matching TRBD1. The CDR3 coding sequence is TGTGCCACCAGTCCCGGTGGAGGGGGCAAGGCCCAGCATTTT. Its translation: CATSPGGGGKAQHF.